These 25 T cell receptor beta chains were all obtained from the same sample, sequenced in a study of T cell responses to AZD1222 COVID-19 vaccine listed by TCRdb under 2021. Preparation of the library involved the immunoSEQ multiplex PCR assay. The table comes from immuneACCESS by way of TCRdb, which keeps in-frame sequences with V and J called. Part of the clones is missing from these tables; in studies checked, under half for an unresolved V gene and the rest for unknown reasons. The sample contains approximately 100,000 clones, about 93% of them found a single time. Less than 6.5% of the sample rests with the top ten. Sample time point, as interpreted from the label and publication: baseline before first vaccination. The material sequenced was peripheral blood, taken on day 0 of AZD1222 vaccination. The source of these receptors is an adult in good health.

This clone was seen only once. The chain recombines TRBV7-9 with TRBJ1-1, with D perhaps matching TRBD1 (6 bases). The V end lost 5 bases, the J end lost 4 bases, and 26 bases lay between the germline ends. Germline CDR1 and CDR2: SEHNR and FQNEAQ (reference sequence). The CDR3 sequence is 18 residues long. CDR3 loop: CASSPKPGALIRVTEAFF. In DNA, the CDR3 is TGTGCCAGCAGCCCGAAACCAGGGGCGCTTATAAGGGTCACTGAAGCTTTCTTT.

The chain recombines TRBV7-9 with TRBJ2-2; D is uncertain. Germline V gene sequence: CDR1 SEHNR, CDR2 FQNEAQ (reference sequence). The V gene lost 0 bases and the J gene lost 7 bases, with 3 bases spanning the gap. The CDR3 runs to 12 residues. DNA of the CDR3: TGTGCCAGCAGCTTAGCCGGCGGGGAGCTGTTTTTT. Amino acids: CASSLAGGELFF.

The rearrangement joins TRBV10-3 to TRBJ2-1, with 11 bases identical to TRBD1. V lost 11 bases, J lost 7 bases, and 10 bases stayed unmatched. Germline values: CDR1 ENHRY, CDR2 SYGVKD. The CDR3 has 14 amino acids. The CDR3 DNA follows: TGTGCCGCGACCGGGACAGGGGGTGGGAATGAGCAGTTCTTC. Translation gives CAATGTGGGNEQFF.

This rearrangement joins TRBV7-9 to TRBJ2-7; tentatively, D is TRBD2 (5 bases). The V end was cut by 0 bases, the J end by 5 bases, with 8 bases between. Germline CDR1 reads SEHNR; CDR2 reads FQNEAQ (reference sequence). The CDR3 covers 13 residues. The DNA of the CDR3 is TGTGCCAGCAGCTTAGCGGGAGCTAACGAGCAGTACTTC. Encoded protein: CASSLAGANEQYF.

This clone was observed once. The CDR3 protein is CASSPQGAAEAFF. DNA for the CDR3: TGTGCCAGCTCACCACAGGGGGCCGCTGAAGCTTTCTTT. The V gene is TRBV18, the J gene TRBJ1-1, with 7 bases fitting TRBD1. Germline V gene sequence: CDR1 KGHSH, CDR2 LQKENI. V gave up 1 base and J gave up 6 bases; unmatched junction bases: 2. This CDR3 spans 13 amino acids.

This chain uses TRBV11-2 with TRBJ2-7; D remains unclear. V was clipped by 5 bases and J by 0 bases, with 8 bases between them. CDR3 length: 13 amino acids. Germline CDR1 and CDR2: SGHAT and FQNNGV. The CDR3 region has the DNA TGTGCCAGCAGCCTGAGAAACTCCTACGAGCAGTACTTC. This encodes CASSLRNSYEQYF.

The rearrangement joins TRBV7-6 to TRBJ2-1; the match to TRBD2 covers 9 bases. In germline, CDR1 is SGHVS, CDR2 FNYEAQ. Losses at the gene ends were 5 bases for V and 4 bases for J; bases not matched to a gene: 9. The CDR3 length is 16 residues. DNA for the CDR3: TGTGCCAGCAGCCCCAGATTCCTAGCGGGATACAATGAGCAGTTCTTC. Translated: CASSPRFLAGYNEQFF.

This chain links TRBV5-5 with TRBJ1-4; 9 bases align to TRBD1. V shed 4 bases and J 5 bases; nucleotides not matched to a gene: 3. The CDR3 contains 14 residues. Germline CDR1 is SGHKS and CDR2 is YYEKEE (reference sequence). The CDR3 loop is CASSLGQGNEKLFF. For the CDR3, the DNA is TGTGCCAGCAGCCTGGGACAGGGCAATGAAAAACTGTTTTTT. The variable domain in full, with the rest retrieved from reference TRBV5-5 and TRBJ1-4, is DAGVTQSPTHLIKTRGQQVTLRCSPISGHKSVSWYQQVLGQGPQFIFQYYEKEERGRGNFPDRFSARQFPNYSSELNVNALLLGDSALYLCASSLGQGNEKLFFGSGTQLSVL.

In its sample, this clone was seen a few times. The rearrangement uses TRBV6-2 or TRBV6-3 and TRBJ2-3; TRBD2 agrees at 8 bases. CDR1 and CDR2 (germline): MNHEY, SVGEGT. V was pared by 5 bases and J by 2 bases, with 9 bases of the junction left unmatched. The CDR3 totals 16 residues. DNA for the CDR3: TGTGCCAGCAGTACCCCCGGGACTAGAATCACAGATACGCAGTATTTT. Protein product: CASSTPGTRITDTQYF.

The chain employs TRBV24-1 and TRBJ2-7, with D perhaps TRBD2 (6 bases). CDR1 and CDR2 (germline): KGHDR, SFDVKD. Trimming shortened V by 12 bases and J by 5 bases, and 25 bases separated the two germline ends. This CDR3 has 15 residues. As DNA, the CDR3 is TGTGCCCCTCCCGGAGGTGGAGGGCGGGGAAACGAGCAGTACTTC. Residues: CAPPGGGGRGNEQYF.

The table lists this clone with a count of one. The V call is TRBV29-1, the J call TRBJ2-7; 12 bases line up with TRBD2. CDR1 and CDR2 from the germline V gene are SQVTM and ANQGSEA. V shed 6 bases, J shed 3 bases, and the junction held 9 bases outside the gene matches. This CDR3 contains 15 residues. In DNA, the CDR3 is TGCAGCGTGACCATACTAGCGGGAGGTCTCTACGAGCAGTACTTC. Residues: CSVTILAGGLYEQYF.

The chain joins TRBV11-3 to TRBJ2-1, with a possible D match to TRBD2 (5 bases). The V gene lost 5 bases and the J gene lost 6 bases, with 20 bases spanning the gap. Germline CDR1 is SGHNT and CDR2 is YENEEA. This CDR3 has 16 amino acids. The CDR3 DNA is TGTGCCAGCAGCCCCCGGACTTCCCCCGCCTCCAATGAGCAGTTCTTC. Its translation: CASSPRTSPASNEQFF.

This sequence joins TRBV7-3 and TRBJ1-1; D might be TRBD1 (5 bases). The V end was cut by 2 bases, the J end by 5 bases, with 12 bases between. The CDR3 length is 14 residues. CDR1 and CDR2 from the germline V gene are SGHTA and FQGTGA. In DNA form, the CDR3 reads TGTGCCAGCAGCTTAGGGGCGGAAGGGACTGAAGCTTTCTTT. It specifies CASSLGAEGTEAFF.

The CDR3 nucleotides are TGTGCCATCGAGGGGGAAAGCTCTGGAAACACCATATATTTT. This gives the protein CAIEGESSGNTIYF. The chain employs TRBV10-3 and TRBJ1-3; maybe TRBD1 (6 bases). Germline-derived CDR1 and CDR2 are ENHRY and SYGVKD. The V end was cut by 8 bases, the J end by 0 bases, with 11 bases between. The CDR3 sequence is 14 residues long.

V usage is TRBV18 and J usage is TRBJ2-3; D possibly corresponds to TRBD1 (5 bases). V was cut by 6 bases and J by 1 base, with 11 bases left in between. The germline V gene encodes CDR1 KGHSH and CDR2 LQKENI. This CDR3 has 14 residues. CDR3 protein: CASSLSGRTDTQYF. CDR3 DNA: TGTGCCAGCTCGCTCTCAGGGCGCACAGATACGCAGTATTTT.

The genes are TRBV4-1 and TRBJ1-2; no firm D call. The CDR3 runs to 14 residues. Germline CDR1 reads MGHRA; CDR2 reads YSYEKL. V lost 2 bases and J lost 3, with 10 bases in between. The CDR3 region has the DNA TGCGCCAGCAGCCAATACACAGCGGACTATGGCTACACCTTC. The encoded protein is CASSQYTADYGYTF.

The V gene is TRBV7-8, the J gene TRBJ1-4, with D maybe TRBD1 (5 bases). The germline V and J ends were trimmed by 5 bases and 2 bases, with 18 bases remaining between them. The CDR3 sequence is 17 residues long. Germline CDR1 and CDR2: SGHVS and FQNEAQ. The chain's CDR3 is CASSPHRRDGTNEKLFF. The CDR3 DNA is TGTGCCAGCAGCCCACATCGCAGGGATGGGACTAATGAAAAACTGTTTTTT. The variable domain in full, completed from reference TRBV7-8 and TRBJ1-4, reads GAGVSQSPRYKVAKRGQDVALRCDPISGHVSLFWYQQALGQGPEFLTYFQNEAQLDKSGLPSDRFFAERPEGSVSTLKIQRTQQEDSAVYLCASSPHRRDGTNEKLFFGSGTQLSVL.

The V gene is TRBV7-2, the J gene TRBJ2-7, with 10 bases matching TRBD2. CDR1 SGHTA and CDR2 FQGNSA come from the germline V gene. V lost 5 bases and J lost 5; bases outside the gene matches: 12. The CDR3 is 16 residues long. The CDR3 DNA reads TGTGCCAGCAGCGGATCTAGCGGGAGTGGCCGGAACGAGCAGTACTTC. The encoded protein is CASSGSSGSGRNEQYF.

The chain links TRBV4-1 to TRBJ2-1; a possible D gene is TRBD1 (6 bases). The germline V gene encodes CDR1 MGHRA and CDR2 YSYEKL. The CDR3 is made up of 16 amino acids. Trimming stripped 1 base from V and 1 base from J, with 11 bases between. CDR3 DNA: TGCGCCAGCAGCCAAGCCCCCGGACAGTCCTACAATGAGCAGTTCTTC. Amino acids: CASSQAPGQSYNEQFF.

This clone has only one observation. V usage is TRBV7-8 and J usage is TRBJ2-7; TRBD1 matches at 10 bases. The CDR3 is made up of 17 amino acids. The trim removed 2 bases at V and 0 bases at J, leaving 7 bases unmatched. Looked up from germline, CDR1 is SGHVS and CDR2 is FQNEAQ. CDR3: CASSLTLGQGSSYEQYF. The CDR3 nucleotides are TGTGCCAGCAGCTTAACGTTGGGACAGGGGAGCTCCTACGAGCAGTACTTC.

This chain's CDR3 is CASSNRQPYNEQFF. CDR3 in DNA: TGTGCCAGCAGCAACCGACAACCCTACAATGAGCAGTTCTTC. J is TRBJ2-1 and V is TRBV5-4; D gene uncertain. V was cut by 4 bases and J by 2 bases, with 10 bases left in between. CDR3 length equals 14 residues. The V gene's germline CDR1 is SGHNT and CDR2 YYREEE (reference sequence).

The rearrangement uses TRBV21-1 and TRBJ2-2; the table's TRBD2 call for D was not verified on the DNA. TRBV21-1 is designated a pseudogene. The CDR3 consists of 16 residues. The CDR3, as DNA: TGTGCCAGCAGCAAAACCCTAGCGGGAGCGACCGGGGAGCTGTTTTTT. Translation gives CASSKTLAGATGELFF.

The CDR3 coding sequence is TGTGCCAGCAGCCCTCCGGGACTTCAGCGGGAGGGCTACAATGAGCAGTTCTTC. This encodes CASSPPGLQREGYNEQFF. The rearrangement uses TRBV7-9 and TRBJ2-1; 10 bases align to TRBD2. The CDR3 contains 18 residues. CDR1 and CDR2 from the germline V gene are SEHNR and FQNEAQ (reference sequence). V gave up 5 bases and J gave up 3 bases; unmatched junction bases: 13.

V is TRBV5-4 and J is TRBJ2-5; 9 bases align to TRBD2. This CDR3 region has 14 residues. Trimming removed 0 bases from V and 4 bases from J; junction bases left unmatched: 1. Germline values: CDR1 SGHNT, CDR2 YYREEE (reference sequence). The CDR3 is CASSLEAGGETQYF. The CDR3 DNA is TGTGCCAGCAGCTTGGAAGCGGGAGGAGAGACCCAGTACTTC. Complete variable domain (other parts from reference TRBV5-4 and TRBJ2-5): ETGVTQSPTHLIKTRGQQVTLRCSSQSGHNTVSWYQQALGQGPQFIFQYYREEENGRGNFPPRFSGLQFPNYSSELNVNALELDDSALYLCASSLEAGGETQYFGPGTRLLVL.

V is TRBV20-1 and J is TRBJ2-2, with a possible D match to TRBD1 (6 bases). V was clipped by 3 bases and J by 4 bases, with 15 bases between them. This CDR3 has 15 residues. CDR1 DFQATT and CDR2 SNEGSKA come from the germline V gene (reference sequence). The CDR3 is CSASRPGAFTGELFF. CDR3 coding DNA: TGCAGTGCTAGTCGTCCAGGGGCTTTCACCGGGGAGCTGTTTTTT.